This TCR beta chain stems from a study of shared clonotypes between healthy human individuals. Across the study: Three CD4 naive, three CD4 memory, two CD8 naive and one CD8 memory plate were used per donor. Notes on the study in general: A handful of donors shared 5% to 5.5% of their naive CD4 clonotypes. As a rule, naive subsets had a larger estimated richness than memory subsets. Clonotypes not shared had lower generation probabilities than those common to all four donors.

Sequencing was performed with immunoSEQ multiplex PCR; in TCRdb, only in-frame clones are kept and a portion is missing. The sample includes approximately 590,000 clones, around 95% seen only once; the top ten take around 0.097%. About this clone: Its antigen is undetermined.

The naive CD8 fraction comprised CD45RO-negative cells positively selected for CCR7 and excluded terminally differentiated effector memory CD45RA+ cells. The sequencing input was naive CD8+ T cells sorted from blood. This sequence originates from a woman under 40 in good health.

In DNA form, the CDR3 reads TGTGCCAGCAGTTTGTTTCCCGTGACTGAAGCTTTCTTT. Translation: CASSLFPVTEAFF. This chain uses TRBV27 with TRBJ1-1, with D uncertain. Between the trimmed V and J ends, which lost 3 bases and 5 bases, there was a span of 10 bases. CDR1 is MNHEY and CDR2 is SMNVEV in the germline V gene (reference sequence). The CDR3 totals 13 residues.